Listed below are T cell receptor beta chains from one sample, sequenced in a study of OX40 agonist ivuxolimab in advanced cancers. Clones were read by immunoSEQ multiplex PCR, and TCRdb kept only the in-frame ones, dropping some. The profile shows some 30,000 clones, about four fifths of them singletons. Sequencing was performed on CD4+ or CD8+ T cells sorted from blood, taken in a trial of the OX40 agonist ivuxolimab. The receptor source for this set is an adult with an advanced solid tumor such as melanoma, head and neck, liver or kidney cancer. The CDR3 runs from the conserved cysteine through the conserved F or W. D genes are given only for firm matches.

d_gene,j_gene,v_gene,CDR3aa
.,TRBJ1-3,TRBV10-3,CAIASDRYSAGNTIYF
.,TRBJ1-1,TRBV5-1,CASSSARADTEAFF
.,TRBJ2-5,TRBV11-2,CASSLGQAQYF
TRBD2,TRBJ2-4,TRBV4-1,CASSLGLAGGLAKNIQYF
.,TRBJ2-7,TRBV6-5,CASSYGTRYEQYF
.,TRBJ1-4,TRBV28,CASSLAGRYLFF
.,TRBJ1-5,TRBV4-1,CASSLQPVSEGNQPQHF
TRBD1,TRBJ1-2,TRBV28,CASSYADRVDYGYTF
.,TRBJ2-7,TRBV5-4,CASRTDTAYEQYF
TRBD1,TRBJ1-2,TRBV6-5,CASSPRGGQGYGYTF
.,TRBJ2-1,TRBV6-6,CASRRANTQLYNEQFF
TRBD1,TRBJ1-1,TRBV28,CASSSPRGTEAFF
.,TRBJ2-7,TRBV9,CASSPSYGAFYEQYF
.,TRBJ1-4,TRBV27,CASSLFGGYGEKLFF
TRBD2,TRBJ2-3,TRBV19,CASSIGGGTDTQYF
.,TRBJ1-2,TRBV11-2,CASSPLGMDGYTF
TRBD1,TRBJ1-1,TRBV11-2,CASSSLGTVTEAFF
.,TRBJ1-5,TRBV28,CASTYISVGPYQPQHF
.,TRBJ2-7,TRBV19,CATRGGSSYEQYF
.,TRBJ1-4,TRBV12-2,CASRMDRDGAEKLFF
TRBD2,TRBJ2-1,TRBV7-2,CASSLGLAVATVEQFF
TRBD1,TRBJ2-3,TRBV6-5,CASSYSRSGQADTQYF
.,TRBJ2-2,TRBV7-9,CASSLVQTTGELFF
.,TRBJ1-6,TRBV28,CASSSEGSSYNSPLHF
.,TRBJ2-7,TRBV6-5,CASRRTGAEDEQYF
TRBD1,TRBJ1-2,TRBV7-2,CASSARDSRWYGYTF
TRBD2,TRBJ2-3,TRBV4-2,CASQAGMEDTQYF
.,TRBJ1-2,TRBV27,CASSFRGGYGYTF
.,TRBJ1-5,TRBV30,CAWSTNSNQPQHF
TRBD2,TRBJ2-3,TRBV11-2,CASSLVARGGTDTQYF
TRBD1,TRBJ1-4,TRBV6-5,CASRSGTGLEKLFF
.,TRBJ2-1,TRBV6-1,CASSVVITYNEQFF